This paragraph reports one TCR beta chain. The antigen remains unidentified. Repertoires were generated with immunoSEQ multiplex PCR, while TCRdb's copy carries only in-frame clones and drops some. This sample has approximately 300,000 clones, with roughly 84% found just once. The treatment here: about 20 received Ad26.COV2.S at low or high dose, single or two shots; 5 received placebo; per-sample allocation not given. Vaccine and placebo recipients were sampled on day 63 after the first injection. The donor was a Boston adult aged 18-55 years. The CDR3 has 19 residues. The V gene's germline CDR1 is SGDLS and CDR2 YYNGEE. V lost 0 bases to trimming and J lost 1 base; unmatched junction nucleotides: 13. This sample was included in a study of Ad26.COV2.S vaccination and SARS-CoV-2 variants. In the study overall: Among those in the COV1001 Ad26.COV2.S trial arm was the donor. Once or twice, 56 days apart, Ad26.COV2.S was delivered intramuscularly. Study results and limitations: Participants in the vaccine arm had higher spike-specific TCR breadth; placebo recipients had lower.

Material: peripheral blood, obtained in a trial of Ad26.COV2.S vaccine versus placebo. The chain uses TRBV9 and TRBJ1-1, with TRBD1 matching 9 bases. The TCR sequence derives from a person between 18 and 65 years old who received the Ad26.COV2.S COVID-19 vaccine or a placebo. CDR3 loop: CASSVAGSGQGFENTEAFF. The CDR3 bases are TGTGCCAGCAGCGTAGCTGGGTCGGGACAGGGTTTTGAGAACACTGAAGCTTTCTTT.